The sequence of this T cell receptor (beta chain) was determined in a study of T cells in Graves' hyperthyroidism and ophthalmopathy. The overall study: Pretreatment peripheral blood was obtained at initial diagnosis.

What was amplified from RNA transcripts were TCR beta CDR3 regions. Carried out on the TCR CDR3, a first-round RT-PCR used the HTBI primer set. TCRdb redid the calling of the multiplex PCR reads with MiXCR, one entry per CDR3 protein. The sample has 560,000 or so distinct CDR3 sequences; just under 20% are singletons. Notes on the study in general: Prediction of ophthalmopathy progression came a median approximately 7 months pre-onset. Researchers report that a 13 V-J model separated ophthalmopathy from stable hyperthyroidism.

Details on this clonotype: Its antigen is not identified. A single base separates this from a much larger clone, so it may be a read error.

Diagnoses were established using clinical symptoms, serum thyroxine and TRAb, thyroid ultrasound and orbital computed tomography. Input material: blood. This receptor was identified in a man aged 40-50 years with Graves' ophthalmopathy.

CDR3 amino acids: CASSFQQGRTEAFF. Here the CDR3 DNA reads TGTGCCAGCAGTTTCCAACAGGGTAGGACTGAAGCTTTCTTT. The chain has TRBV27 and TRBJ1-1; TRBD1 is a possible D gene (6 bases). The CDR3 consists of 14 residues. Trimming stripped 3 bases from V and 5 bases from J, with 13 bases between. CDR1 and CDR2 (germline): MNHEY, SMNVEV (reference sequence).